The 27 T cell receptor beta chains below come from one sample, sequenced in a study of beta chain features in type 1 diabetes. The entirety of the isolated RNA underwent reverse transcription, so expressed TCRB transcripts were sequenced. The assay was immunoSEQ multiplex PCR, and TCRdb's table has in-frame clones only and misses some. This table holds fewer than 900,000 clones, 15% to 20% found once. Sequenced sample: naive CD4+ T cells from blood. These receptors were obtained from a young woman in good health.

This CDR3 reads CASSVASGRASVGTDTQYF. In DNA form, the CDR3 reads TGTGCCAGCAGCGTAGCTAGCGGGAGGGCCTCGGTGGGCACAGATACGCAGTATTTT. The genes are TRBV9 and TRBJ2-3; 12 bases fit TRBD2. With 0 bases clipped from V and 1 base from J, the junction kept 9 bases outside the gene matches. The CDR3 is 19 amino acids. Germline V gene sequence: CDR1 SGDLS, CDR2 YYNGEE.

This clone showed up just a few times. This chain links TRBV19 with TRBJ2-6; 12 nucleotides line up with TRBD2. V lost 4 bases, J lost 3 bases, and 7 bases stayed unmatched. The germline V gene has CDR1 LNHDA and CDR2 SQIVND (reference sequence). The CDR3 is 18 amino acids. Here the CDR3 reads CASSTSSGRAYGANVLTF. DNA of the CDR3: TGTGCCAGTAGTACGTCTAGCGGGAGGGCGTATGGGGCCAACGTCCTGACTTTC.

This clone was seen more than once but under ten times. The rearrangement links TRBV4-3 to TRBJ2-7; D is unclear. The germline V gene encodes CDR1 LGHNA and CDR2 YSLEER. The CDR3 has 14 residues. The V gene lost 1 base and the J gene lost 0 bases, with 7 bases spanning the gap. The DNA for the CDR3 is TGCGCCAGCAGCCAAGTAACGGCCTCCTACGAGCAGTACTTC. It codes for CASSQVTASYEQYF.

This clone was counted a few times. This chain connects TRBV11-2 to TRBJ2-1, with 7 nucleotides matching TRBD2. Germline V gene sequence: CDR1 SGHAT, CDR2 FQNNGV. Trimming removed 1 base from V and 6 bases from J; junction bases left unmatched: 6. The CDR3 is 15 amino acids. CDR3 sequence: CASSLVAGVSNEQFF. The DNA of the CDR3 is TGTGCCAGCAGCTTAGTGGCGGGAGTTAGCAATGAGCAGTTCTTC.

The chain carries TRBV9 and TRBJ1-3; D is uncertain. Trimming pared 4 bases from V and 4 bases from J, leaving 9 bases between. CDR1 is SGDLS, CDR2 YYNGEE, per germline. CDR3 length: 13 residues. CDR3 sequence: CASSPQAGNTIYF. The CDR3 DNA reads as TGTGCCAGCAGCCCCCAGGCAGGAAACACCATATATTTT.

Of note for this clone: Within the sample, other DNA sequences also encode this same CDR3. The chain carries TRBV7-9 and TRBJ1-1; unclear D gene. Germline V gives CDR1 SEHNR, CDR2 FQNEAQ (reference sequence). The CDR3 has 14 residues. V was cut by 4 bases and J by 2 bases, with 11 bases left in between. CDR3 sequence (DNA): TGTGCCAGCAGCTCCTGGACCGGTAACACTGAAGCTTTCTTT. The encoded protein is CASSSWTGNTEAFF.

As DNA, the CDR3 is TGCGCCAGCAGCCCCTCTAGCGGGAGAAGTACAGATACGCAGTATTTT. Its protein is CASSPSSGRSTDTQYF. The chain employs TRBV5-1 and TRBJ2-3, with TRBD2 matching 10 bases. CDR3 size: 16 residues. Germline CDR1 is SGHRS and CDR2 is YFSETQ. The trim removed 4 bases at V and 3 bases at J, leaving 8 bases unmatched.

This clone has only a few counts. This rearrangement joins TRBV6-6 to TRBJ2-7; D might be TRBD1 (5 bases). Germline lookup yields CDR1 MNHNY and CDR2 SVGAGI (reference sequence). The CDR3 spans 13 residues. Trimming left V 8 bases short and J 3 bases short, with 14 bases between. CDR3 in amino acids: CASADQGLYEQYF. Here the CDR3 DNA reads TGTGCCAGCGCGGACCAGGGTCTCTACGAGCAGTACTTC.

The DNA of the CDR3 is TGCGCCAGCAGCTTGTCCATCTCGACAGGGGAAAACATTCAGTACTTC. Translated, it gives CASSLSISTGENIQYF. This chain uses TRBV5-1 with TRBJ2-4; 8 bases line up with TRBD1. CDR3 length: 16 amino acids. J lost 5 bases, V lost 1 base, and 8 bases had no gene match. The V gene's germline CDR1 is SGHRS and CDR2 YFSETQ.

This clone appeared a few times. This chain uses TRBV10-3 with TRBJ2-1; 14 nucleotides agree with TRBD2. Germline V gives CDR1 ENHRY, CDR2 SYGVKD. The CDR3 has 14 residues. V was pared by 6 bases and J by 6 bases, with 1 base of the junction left unmatched. CDR3 loop: CAISGTSGSNEQFF. The CDR3, as DNA: TGTGCCATCAGCGGGACTAGCGGGAGCAATGAGCAGTTCTTC.

There are a few counts of this clone. The V and J genes are TRBV9 and TRBJ2-3; no clear D gene. The CDR3 loop spans 13 amino acids. Per the germline V gene, CDR1 is SGDLS and CDR2 is YYNGEE. With 0 bases removed from V and 4 bases from J, the gap between germline ends came to 6 bases. The CDR3 sequence: CASSVGQSDTQYF. CDR3 sequence (DNA): TGTGCCAGCAGCGTAGGGCAATCAGATACGCAGTATTTT.

The chain has TRBV9 and TRBJ2-3; D call uncertain. V lost 0 bases and J lost 6, with 8 bases in between. Germline assignment: CDR1 SGDLS and CDR2 YYNGEE. This CDR3 has 13 amino acids. CDR3 protein: CASSVAGRDTQYF. DNA for the CDR3: TGTGCCAGCAGCGTAGCTGGGCGGGATACGCAGTATTTT.

This clone has just a few counts. This CDR3 is also generated by other DNA sequences in the sample. V gene TRBV5-1 combines with J gene TRBJ2-3; a possible D gene is TRBD1 (5 bases). Looked up from germline, CDR1 is SGHRS and CDR2 is YFSETQ. The V end was cut by 4 bases, the J end by 3 bases, with 9 bases between. CDR3 size: 13 residues. In nucleotides, the CDR3 is TGCGCCAGCAGCAGCCAGGGTACAGATACGCAGTATTTT. It is translated as CASSSQGTDTQYF.

This clone was observed a few times. This chain joins TRBV19 and TRBJ1-1, with D perhaps matching TRBD1 (6 bases). Germline V CDR1 and CDR2: LNHDA, SQIVND (reference sequence). V shed 7 bases and J shed 5 bases, with 14 bases lying between them. This CDR3 has 13 amino acids. In DNA, the CDR3 is TGTGCCAGTAATGGGCAGGGGTTGACTGAAGCTTTCTTT. Its protein product is CASNGQGLTEAFF.

The chain uses TRBV27 and TRBJ1-1; maybe TRBD1 (5 bases). Germline assignment: CDR1 MNHEY and CDR2 SMNVEV (reference sequence). V lost 11 bases and J lost 7, with 23 bases in between. The CDR3 is 14 residues long. The CDR3 loop is CACSERGITGEAFF. The CDR3 coding sequence is TGTGCCTGTTCAGAAAGGGGAATAACAGGTGAAGCTTTCTTT.

This clone was seen a handful of times. The genes are TRBV10-3 and TRBJ1-1, with TRBD1 as a possible D gene (6 bases). The V end lost 10 bases, the J end lost 4 bases, and 22 bases lay between the germline ends. This CDR3 spans 15 amino acids. Germline-derived CDR1 and CDR2 are ENHRY and SYGVKD. CDR3 nucleotide sequence: TGTGCCACCGGAACTCACAGGGAACGGGTCACTGAAGCTTTCTTT. Amino acids: CATGTHRERVTEAFF.

The genes are TRBV28 and TRBJ1-2; D is unclear. The CDR3 runs to 15 residues. The V gene's germline CDR1 is MDHEN and CDR2 SYDVKM. Trimming pared 3 bases from V and 3 bases from J, leaving 14 bases between. The chain's CDR3 is CASSFLGNAYYGYTF. CDR3 sequence (DNA): TGTGCCAGCAGTTTTTTAGGGAATGCCTACTATGGCTACACCTTC.

V usage is TRBV29-1 and J usage is TRBJ2-7, with 9 bases aligning to TRBD1. Germline trimming cut 6 bases from V and 6 bases from J; bases unmatched to any gene: 9. CDR1 SQVTM and CDR2 ANQGSEA come from the germline V gene. This CDR3 region has 13 residues. The CDR3 sequence: CSVSRGQGTEQYF. The CDR3 DNA reads as TGCAGCGTCTCCCGGGGACAGGGTACCGAGCAGTACTTC.

This clone was picked up a small number of times. One junction end disagrees with the germline gene, perhaps due to a read error. The gene calls are TRBV11-2 and TRBJ2-3; TRBD2 aligns across 8 bases. The CDR3 contains 14 residues. Germline values: CDR1 SGHAT, CDR2 FQNNGV. As DNA, the CDR3 is TGTGCCAGCACCTTAGCGGGGTGGACAGATACGCAGTATTTT. Its translation is CASTLAGWTDTQYF.

The rearrangement links TRBV4-3 to TRBJ2-1, with 9 bases identical to TRBD2. This CDR3 spans 15 amino acids. V lost 0 bases, J lost 9 bases, and 6 bases stayed unmatched. CDR1 and CDR2 from the germline V gene are LGHNA and YSLEER. The DNA of the CDR3 is TGCGCCAGCAGCCAAGAGGCGGGGGGGGCGCTTGAGCAGTTCTTC. It encodes CASSQEAGGALEQFF.

This clone was picked up a small number of times. The chain has TRBV7-2 and TRBJ2-2, with a possible D match to TRBD1 (5 bases). With 2 bases removed from V and 4 bases from J, the gap between germline ends came to 14 bases. The CDR3 length is 16 residues. CDR1 and CDR2 (germline): SGHTA, FQGNSA. DNA of the CDR3: TGTGCCAGCAGCTTATCAAACGCAGGGATCACCGGGGAGCTGTTTTTT. Residues: CASSLSNAGITGELFF.

To note about this clone: Other DNA sequences from this sample encode an identical CDR3 as well. This rearrangement joins TRBV20-1 to TRBJ1-1; perhaps TRBD1 as D (6 bases). Germline loops: CDR1 DFQATT, CDR2 SNEGSKA (reference sequence). V lost 5 bases and J lost 5, with 9 bases in between. This CDR3 has 11 amino acids. The CDR3 sequence: CSAPGTTEAFF. In DNA form, the CDR3 reads TGCAGTGCTCCCGGGACAACTGAAGCTTTCTTT.

The CDR3 coding sequence is TGCGCCAGCAGCCCGGGGACTAGCGGCCTTGCCGGGGAGCTGTTTTTT. Protein sequence: CASSPGTSGLAGELFF. The chain combines TRBV4-1 with TRBJ2-2, with 11 bases aligning to TRBD2. CDR3 length: 16 amino acids. Germline V CDR1 and CDR2: MGHRA, YSYEKL. V shed 4 bases and J 6 bases; nucleotides not matched to a gene: 7.

This clone has a handful of counts. The V call is TRBV7-2, the J call TRBJ2-7, with a possible D match to TRBD2 (5 bases). The germline V gene has CDR1 SGHTA and CDR2 FQGNSA. Trimming left V 5 bases short and J 1 base short, with 12 bases between. The CDR3 covers 14 residues. The CDR3 loop is CASSRSGESYEQYF. The CDR3 DNA sequence: TGTGCCAGCAGCCGAAGCGGAGAATCCTACGAGCAGTACTTC.

This clone has more than one count but fewer than ten. This sequence joins TRBV7-6 and TRBJ2-3; D not resolved. The CDR3 sequence is 13 residues long. V lost 3 bases and J 4 bases, leaving 8 bases between the germline ends. Germline V gene data show CDR1 as SGHVS and CDR2 as FNYEAQ. The CDR3 nucleotides read TGTGCCAGCAGCTTGTCCCTAGCAGATACGCAGTATTTT. Residues: CASSLSLADTQYF.

The chain employs TRBV19 and TRBJ2-7, with 10 bases matching TRBD2. Germline CDR1 LNHDA, CDR2 SQIVND (reference sequence). CDR3 length: 14 residues. Trimming cost V 5 bases and J 4 bases; bases outside gene matches: 5. This chain's CDR3 is CASSLASGSYEQYF. The CDR3 bases are TGTGCCAGTAGTCTTGCTAGCGGGAGTTACGAGCAGTACTTC.

The rearrangement joins TRBV7-3 to TRBJ1-2, with D uncertain. The CDR3 spans 13 residues. Germline CDR1 SGHTA, CDR2 FQGTGA. V was trimmed by 4 bases and J by 8 bases, leaving 14 bases between them. CDR3: CASSSIRGSGYTF. Here the CDR3 DNA reads TGTGCCAGCAGCTCCATCCGGGGTAGCGGCTACACCTTC. Based on the CDR3 plus reference TRBV7-3 and TRBJ1-2, the full variable domain is GAGVSQTPSNKVTEKGKYVELRCDPISGHTALYWYRQSLGQGPEFLIYFQGTGAADDSGLPNDRFFAVRPEGSVSTLKIQRTERGDSAVYLCASSSIRGSGYTFGSGTRLTVV.